This T cell receptor (beta chain) was found in a study of cytomegalovirus exposure and HLA in healthy donors. The primer mix had 60 Vbeta and 13 Jbeta primers. The repertoire was sequenced with immunoSEQ multiplex PCR; TCRdb's copy has only in-frame clones and lacks some. Found here are roughly 180,000 clones, around 80% of them singletons; the top ten hold 1.5% to 2%. CDR3 length equals 13 residues. V lost 6 bases to trimming and J lost 4 bases; unmatched junction nucleotides: 4. The V gene's germline CDR1 is LNHDA and CDR2 SQIVND (reference sequence). The chain is built from TRBV19 and TRBJ1-1, with 8 bases lining up with TRBD1. The clonotype originates from a man aged 18 to 29 in good health and CMV-seronegative. Material: PBMCs. This chain's CDR3 is CASSPGTGTEAFF. The CDR3 DNA reads TGTGCCAGTAGCCCCGGGACAGGCACTGAAGCTTTCTTT.